This entry features one T cell receptor beta chain sequence. What it binds is not known. cDNA encoding TCR beta was synthesized via 5'RACE template switching incorporating UMIs. Reprocessing the 5' RACE reads, TCRdb reports a single entry for every CDR3 protein and omits DNA. Reported are about 410,000 distinct CDR3 sequences; the ten largest clones contain roughly 10%. The data originate from a study of T cells expressing NK-cell markers. Study summary: It was sorted CD3+CD56-NKG2C+, CD3+CD56+NKG2C- and CD3+CD56+NKG2C+ T cells that provided the TCR beta repertoires.

Study-level results: These clonotypes additionally ranked first within the CD3+CD56-NKG2C+ fraction of a few donors. As a fraction of CD8+ T cells, dominant NKG2C+ clonotypes reached roughly 1.0-7.5% in roughly 6 donors.

CDR3 length: 14 amino acids. The sample comprised blood T cells: a sorted CD56 or NKG2C T cell subset, CD4+ or CD8+ T cells, or bulk PBMC T cells (not recorded which). The clonotype originates from a woman aged 45-59 years in good health. The V call is TRBV12-3 or TRBV12-4, the J call TRBJ1-2. This CDR3 reads CASSFGGTAYGYTF.